This T cell receptor (beta chain) comes out of a study of technical replicates of blood from several donors. The trim removed 4 bases at V and 0 bases at J, leaving 9 bases unmatched. Germline CDR1 KGHSH, CDR2 LQKENI. The CDR3 runs to 18 residues. This clone was seen just once. The method was immunoSEQ multiplex PCR; TCRdb's version includes in-frame clones alone and lacks a portion of them. The data contain some 80,000 clones, approximately 92% of them seen just once; the ten biggest clones take up 0.25%. The TCR sequence derives from a human donor in good health. The chain has TRBV18 and TRBJ2-2, with TRBD2 matching over 9 bases. Sequencing used T cells isolated from PBMCs. CDR3 residues: CASSRRLAERSNTGELFF. CDR3 nucleotides: TGTGCCAGCTCACGTCGACTAGCGGAGCGTTCGAACACCGGGGAGCTGTTTTTT.